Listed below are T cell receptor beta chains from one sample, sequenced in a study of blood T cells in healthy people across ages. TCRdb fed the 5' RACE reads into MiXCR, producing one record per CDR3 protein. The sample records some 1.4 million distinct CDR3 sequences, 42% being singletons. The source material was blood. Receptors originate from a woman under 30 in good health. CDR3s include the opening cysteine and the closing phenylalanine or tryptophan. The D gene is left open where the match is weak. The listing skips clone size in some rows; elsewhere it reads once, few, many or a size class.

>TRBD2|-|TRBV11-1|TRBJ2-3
TGTGCCAGCAGCTTAAGACTAGCGGAGCCCACAAATACGCAGTATTTT
CASSLRLAEPTNTQYF
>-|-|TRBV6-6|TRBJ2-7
TGTGCCAGCAGTGACCGAGCAGACTACGAGCAGTACTTC
CASSDRADYEQYF
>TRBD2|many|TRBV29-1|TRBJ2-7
TGCAGCGTTGAACTAGCGGGGGCCTACGAGCAGTACTTC
CSVELAGAYEQYF
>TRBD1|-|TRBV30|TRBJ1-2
TGTGCCTGGAACGGGGACAGGGCCCCAGATGGCTACACCTTC
CAWNGDRAPDGYTF
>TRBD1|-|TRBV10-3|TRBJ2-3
TGTGCCATCAGCCCCTTCGGGACAGCGAGGAGCACAGATACGCAGTATTTT
CAISPFGTARSTDTQYF
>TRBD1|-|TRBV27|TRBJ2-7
TGTGCCAGCCGGCTGACAGGGACGCACGAGCAGTACTTC
CASRLTGTHEQYF
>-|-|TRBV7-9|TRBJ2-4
TGTGCCAGCAGCCCACCTTCCGGGTCCCGACAAAACATTCAGTACTTC
CASSPPSGSRQNIQYF
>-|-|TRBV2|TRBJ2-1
TGTGCCAGCAGAATAGGAGGCTACAATGAGCAGTTCTTC
CASRIGGYNEQFF
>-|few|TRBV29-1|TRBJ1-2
TGCAGCGTTGTTGTGGGACTCTATGGCTACACCTTC
CSVVVGLYGYTF
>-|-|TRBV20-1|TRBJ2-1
TGCAGTGCTGCACCTCTAGCGTCAGACTCCTACAATGAGCAGTTCTTC
CSAAPLASDSYNEQFF
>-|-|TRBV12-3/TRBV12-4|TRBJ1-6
TGTGCCAGCAATGCGCAGGGTTCCTATAATTCACCCCTCCACTTT
CASNAQGSYNSPLHF
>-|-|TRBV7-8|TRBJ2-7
TGTGCCAGCAGCTTAGATCAGCCCGTGGACAGATACGAGCAGTACTTC
CASSLDQPVDRYEQYF
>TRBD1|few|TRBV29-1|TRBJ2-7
TGCAGCGTCCTTCCCCGGACAGGGTACAACGAGCAGTACTTC
CSVLPRTGYNEQYF
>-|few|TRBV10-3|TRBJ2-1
TGTGCCATCAGGGACAGCTCCTACAATGAGCAGTTCTTC
CAIRDSSYNEQFF
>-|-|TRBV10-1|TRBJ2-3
TGCGCCAGCAGGAGCCCTGTCGGATGCACAGATACGCAGTATTTT
CASRSPVGCTDTQYF
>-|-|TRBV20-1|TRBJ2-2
TGCAGTGCTGTGCCGCCGGGCTTCACCGGGGAGCTGTTTTTT
CSAVPPGFTGELFF
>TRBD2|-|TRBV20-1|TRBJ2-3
TGCAGTGCTAGATTCATGCGGGGGCGGGGGGCAGATACGCAGTATTTT
CSARFMRGRGADTQYF
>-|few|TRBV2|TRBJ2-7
TGTGCCAGCAGTGATAGGGGGTTGTTGTACTTC
CASSDRGLLYF
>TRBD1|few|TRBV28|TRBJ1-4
TGTGCCAACAGACCCGGGACAGGGACCAAACTGTTTTTT
CANRPGTGTKLFF
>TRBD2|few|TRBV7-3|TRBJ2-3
TGTGCCAGCAGCTTATACGCTAGCGGGGGGTTCGCAGATACGCAGTATTTT
CASSLYASGGFADTQYF
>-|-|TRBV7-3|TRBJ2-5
TGTGCCAGCAGCCGCCGGGGGAGCGAGACCCAGTACTTC
CASSRRGSETQYF
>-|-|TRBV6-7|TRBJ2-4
TGTGCCAGCAGTCCCAGGGGTGAAGGGGGAGGAAACATTCAGTACTTC
CASSPRGEGGGNIQYF
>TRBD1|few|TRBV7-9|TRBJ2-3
TGTGCCAGCAGCTTAGACAGGGGGCGGACAGATACGCAGTATTTT
CASSLDRGRTDTQYF
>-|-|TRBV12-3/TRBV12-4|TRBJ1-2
TGTGCCAGCAGCTACCTTGGGGCTGGAGGCTATGGCTACACCTTC
CASSYLGAGGYGYTF
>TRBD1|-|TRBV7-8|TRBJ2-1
TGTGCCAGCAGCTTCGCCCCCAGGGGGCCTTATGAGCAGTTCTTC
CASSFAPRGPYEQFF
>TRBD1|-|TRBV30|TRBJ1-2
TGTGCCTGGAGGGTCCTGAGAACAGGGGACTATGGCTACACCTTC
CAWRVLRTGDYGYTF
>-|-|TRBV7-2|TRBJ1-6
TGTGCCAGCAGCCCGAGACGGGACTCGAGGTCACCCCTCCACTTT
CASSPRRDSRSPLHF
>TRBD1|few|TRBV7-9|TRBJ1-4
TGTGCCAGCGCCGGGACAGGGAATGAAAAACTGTTTTTT
CASAGTGNEKLFF
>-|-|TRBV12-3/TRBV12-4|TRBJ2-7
TGTGCCAGCAGTTTAGCGACATACGACTCCTACGAGCAGTACTTC
CASSLATYDSYEQYF
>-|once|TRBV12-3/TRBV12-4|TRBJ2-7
TGTGCCAGCAGTTTCTGGGGGGTAAGCTCCTACGAGCAGTACTTC
CASSFWGVSSYEQYF
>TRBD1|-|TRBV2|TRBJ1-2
TGTGCCAGCAGCCTAGTGGTAGGGGGCGGTAGACACACCTTC
CASSLVVGGGRHTF
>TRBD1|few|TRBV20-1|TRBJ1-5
TGCAGTGCTTCGAAACAGGGGAAGTTAAATCAGCCCCAGCATTTT
CSASKQGKLNQPQHF
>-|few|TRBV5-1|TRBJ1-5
TGCGCCAGCAGCTTGGTCCCAGGAAAGCATCAGCCCCAGCATTTT
CASSLVPGKHQPQHF
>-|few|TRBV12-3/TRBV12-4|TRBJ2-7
TGTGCCAGCAGCCCGGCCGGACTCGGCTACGAGCAGTACTTC
CASSPAGLGYEQYF
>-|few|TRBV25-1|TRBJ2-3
TGTGCCAGCGAATGGGGGAAGGCAGATACGCAGTATTTT
CASEWGKADTQYF
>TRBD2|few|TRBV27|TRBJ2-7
TGTGCCAGCAGTTTTACCCTAGCGGGGGTCTACGAGCAGTACTTC
CASSFTLAGVYEQYF
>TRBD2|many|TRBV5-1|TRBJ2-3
TGTGCCAGCAGTTTGCGGGGGACCACAGATACGCAGTATTTT
CASSLRGTTDTQYF
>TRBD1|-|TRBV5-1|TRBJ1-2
TGCGCCAGCGCGGATTTGGACAGGGGAAACTATGGCTACACCTTC
CASADLDRGNYGYTF
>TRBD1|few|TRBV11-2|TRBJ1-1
TGTGCCAGCAGCTTACTAGACAGGGGGGAGGGAAACACTGAAGCTTTCTTT
CASSLLDRGEGNTEAFF
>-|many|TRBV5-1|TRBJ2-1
TGCGCCAGCGAAGGTGGAGTCGCCTCCAGAGTCCCCTACAATGAGCAGTTCTTC
CASEGGVASRVPYNEQFF
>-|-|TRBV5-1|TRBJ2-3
TGCGCCAGCAGCTTGATCGACACAGATACGCAGTATTTT
CASSLIDTDTQYF
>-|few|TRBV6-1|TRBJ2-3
TGTGCCAGCAGGGCTTCGGGGACAAGGATCACAGATACGCAGTATTTT
CASRASGTRITDTQYF
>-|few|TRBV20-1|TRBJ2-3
TGCAGTGCCCACAATCAGGGTATTAGCACAGATACGCAGTATTTT
CSAHNQGISTDTQYF
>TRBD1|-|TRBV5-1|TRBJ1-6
TGCGCCAGCAGCGACCGGGACAGCTCACCCCTCCACTTT
CASSDRDSSPLHF
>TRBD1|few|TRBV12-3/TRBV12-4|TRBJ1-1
TGTGCCAGCAGTCAAGATGACAGGGGAGGCACTGAAGCTTTCTTT
CASSQDDRGGTEAFF
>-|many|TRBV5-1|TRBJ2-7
TGCGCCAGCTCACGGGATGGGATCTACGAGCAGTACTTC
CASSRDGIYEQYF
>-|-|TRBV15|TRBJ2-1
TGTGCCACCAGCAGAGCCAGCTCCTACAATGAGCAGTTCTTC
CATSRASSYNEQFF
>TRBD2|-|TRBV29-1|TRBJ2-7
TGCAGCGTGACTAGCGGGACCAACAATGAGCAGTACTTC
CSVTSGTNNEQYF